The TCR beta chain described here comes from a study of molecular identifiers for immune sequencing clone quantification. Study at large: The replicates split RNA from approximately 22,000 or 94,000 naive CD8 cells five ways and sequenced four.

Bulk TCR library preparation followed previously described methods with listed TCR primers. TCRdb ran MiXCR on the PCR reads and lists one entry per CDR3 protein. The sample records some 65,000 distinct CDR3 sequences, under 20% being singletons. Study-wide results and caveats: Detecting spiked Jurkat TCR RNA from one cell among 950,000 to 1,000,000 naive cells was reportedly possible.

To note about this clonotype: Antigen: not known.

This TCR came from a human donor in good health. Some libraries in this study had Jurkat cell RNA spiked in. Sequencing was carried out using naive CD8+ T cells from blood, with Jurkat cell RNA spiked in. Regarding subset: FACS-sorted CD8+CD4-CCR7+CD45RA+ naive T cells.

The CDR3 loop reads CASSLGDVNEQFF. The CDR3 bases are TGTGCCAGCAGCTTGGGGGACGTCAATGAGCAGTTCTTC. V is TRBV5-4 and J is TRBJ2-1, with D perhaps TRBD1 or TRBD2 (5 bases each). CDR1 SGHNT and CDR2 YYREEE come from the germline V gene (reference sequence). The CDR3 loop spans 13 amino acids. V was cut by 0 bases and J by 6 bases, with 7 bases left in between.